One and the same sample provided the 9 T cell receptor beta chains below, sequenced in a study of Ad26.COV2.S vaccination and SARS-CoV-2 variants. Treatment reported: 15 to 20 received Ad26.COV2.S at low or high dose, single or two shots; 5 received placebo; per-sample allocation not given. Samples came from day 63 after the first vaccine or placebo injection. Generated by immunoSEQ multiplex PCR, the TCRdb table keeps only in-frame clones and is missing some. The table lists some 320,000 clones, more than 70% of them singletons. The material was peripheral blood, obtained in a trial of Ad26.COV2.S vaccine versus placebo. These receptors all stem from a person aged 18 to 59 who received the Ad26.COV2.S COVID-19 vaccine or a placebo.

This clone was seen once. V is TRBV19 and J is TRBJ2-7; the D gene is possibly TRBD2 (6 bases). The CDR3 loop spans 13 amino acids. Germline V gene sequence: CDR1 LNHDA, CDR2 SQIVND (reference sequence). V lost 6 bases, J lost 6 bases, and 15 bases lay in between. The CDR3 region has the DNA TGTGCCAGTAGCTTTATGAGGGGAGGCGAGCAGTACTTC. Translation: CASSFMRGGEQYF. The variable domain in full, completed from reference TRBV19 and TRBJ2-7, reads DGGITQSPKYLFRKEGQNVTLSCEQNLNHDAMYWYRQDPGQGLRLIYYSQIVNDFQKGDIAEGYSVSREKKESFPLTVTSAQKNPTAFYLCASSFMRGGEQYFGPGTRLTVT.

The gene calls are TRBV12-5 and TRBJ2-1, with 8 bases identical to TRBD1. Germline CDR1 LGHNT, CDR2 FRNRAP. V trimming: 2 bases; J trimming: 8 bases; junction bases outside the gene matches: 14. The CDR3 runs 17 residues. CDR3 DNA: TGTGCTAGTGGTTTGACCCTGACAGGGGTCGGGGGCGATGAGCAGTTCTTC. This gives the protein CASGLTLTGVGGDEQFF.

The chain employs TRBV10-3 and TRBJ1-1, with 10 bases fitting TRBD1. Germline values: CDR1 ENHRY, CDR2 SYGVKD. The CDR3 totals 15 residues. With V trimmed by 5 bases and J by 3 bases, 6 bases remained unmatched. The CDR3 DNA sequence: TGTGCCATCAGTAGGACAGGGGGGTCGGACACTGAAGCTTTCTTT. It codes for CAISRTGGSDTEAFF.

CDR3 bases: TGTGCCAGCAGCTTAGGAGCCGGGACGCCGGCGGGCGCTTTCTTT. Translating gives CASSLGAGTPAGAFF. V usage is TRBV7-2 and J usage is TRBJ1-1; the D gene is possibly TRBD1 (5 bases). The CDR3 runs to 15 residues. With 1 base removed from V and 11 bases from J, the gap between germline ends came to 20 bases. The V gene's germline CDR1 is SGHTA and CDR2 FQGNSA.

The chain joins TRBV9 to TRBJ2-1; D tentatively reads TRBD1 or TRBD2 (6 bases each). Germline assignment: CDR1 SGDLS and CDR2 YYNGEE. This CDR3 contains 15 residues. V dropped 5 bases and J dropped 6 bases, with 18 bases sitting between them. CDR3 loop: CASSLEGGHFNEQFF. CDR3 in DNA: TGTGCCAGCAGTTTGGAGGGGGGACATTTCAATGAGCAGTTCTTC.

The rearrangement joins TRBV3-1 (or the pseudogene TRBV3-2) to TRBJ1-1; 7 positions match TRBD1. Germline lookup yields CDR1 LGHDT and CDR2 YNNKEL (reference sequence). V dropped 6 bases and J dropped 3; count of bases not matched to a gene: 4. The CDR3 is 13 amino acids. The CDR3 sequence: CASRFTGDTEAFF. CDR3 DNA sequence: TGTGCCAGCAGGTTCACAGGGGACACTGAAGCTTTCTTT.

The DNA for the CDR3 is TGTGCCTGGGGAATCGATGAAAAACTGTTTTTT. Protein: CAWGIDEKLFF. The V call is TRBV30, the J call TRBJ1-4, with D hard to call. CDR1 GTSNPN and CDR2 SVGIG come from the germline V gene (reference sequence). CDR3 size: 11 residues. V was trimmed by 5 bases and J by 6 bases, leaving 7 bases between them.

V usage is TRBV12-3 or TRBV12-4 and J usage is TRBJ1-3; no clear D. V was clipped by 3 bases and J by 3 bases, with 6 bases between them. This CDR3 has 13 residues. CDR3 nucleotides: TGTGCCAGCAGTTTTTACGGTGGAAACACCATATATTTT. It specifies CASSFYGGNTIYF.

V gene TRBV3-1 (or the pseudogene TRBV3-2) combines with J gene TRBJ2-3, with 10 bases lining up with TRBD2. Trimming took 4 bases from V and 2 from J; bases not matched to a gene: 6. This CDR3 region has 16 residues. Germline CDR1 reads LGHDT; CDR2 reads YNNKEL (reference sequence). Here the CDR3 reads CASSRSGGPSTDTQYF. CDR3 nucleotides: TGTGCCAGCAGCCGTAGCGGGGGGCCGTCCACAGATACGCAGTATTTT.